The next 30 T cell receptor beta chains were all read from a single sample in a study of T cells after yellow fever vaccination. One entry per CDR3 protein results from TCRdb running MiXCR on the 5' RACE reads. The profile shows hundreds of thousands of distinct CDR3 sequences, approximately 13% of them singletons. This specimen was PBMCs, taken on the day of the yellow fever booster vaccination. These receptors originate from a man aged 25-45 years who received the YFV17D yellow fever vaccine.

J is TRBJ2-1 and V is TRBV5-3; no clear D gene. TRBV5-3 is assigned to the ORF class and has an uncertain function. The CDR3 has 15 residues. V was trimmed by 2 bases and J by 4 bases, leaving 13 bases between them. In DNA form, the CDR3 reads TGTGCCAGAAGCTTCCCCCCTTATAGGTACAATGAGCAGTTCTTC. Amino acids: CARSFPPYRYNEQFF.

This clonotype was seen repeatedly, ten times or more. The rearrangement uses TRBV28 and TRBJ2-7; D is undetermined. V gave up 7 bases and J gave up 3 bases, with 19 bases separating them. The germline gives CDR1 MDHEN, CDR2 SYDVKM. This CDR3 has 15 amino acids. The CDR3 loop reads CASKPLLGRGYEQYF. CDR3 sequence (DNA): TGTGCCAGCAAACCCCTGCTAGGCCGTGGCTACGAGCAGTACTTC.

The chain carries TRBV5-6 and TRBJ2-7; D is unclear. Trimming removed 3 bases from V and 3 bases from J, with 16 bases in between. Looked up from germline, CDR1 is SGHDT and CDR2 is YYEEEE. This CDR3 contains 15 residues. The CDR3 spells CASSSPPRRDYEQYF. The CDR3 coding sequence is TGTGCCAGCAGCTCCCCCCCGAGAAGGGACTACGAGCAGTACTTC. The full variable domain, its missing parts supplied by reference TRBV5-6 and TRBJ2-7, is DAGVTQSPTHLIKTRGQQVTLRCSPKSGHDTVSWYQQALGQGPQFIFQYYEEEERQRGNFPDRFSGHQFPNYSSELNVNALLLGDSALYLCASSSPPRRDYEQYFGPGTRLTVT.

This clonotype showed up just a few times. The V gene is TRBV5-1, the J gene TRBJ1-5; the D is unclear. Trimming took off 3 bases at V and 5 bases at J, with 9 bases between the two ends. The CDR3 spans 13 residues. CDR1 and CDR2 (germline): SGHRS, YFSETQ. This CDR3 is CASSSTLDQPQHF. Here the CDR3 DNA reads TGCGCCAGCAGCTCTACTCTCGATCAGCCCCAGCATTTT.

This clonotype was recorded a few times. The chain carries TRBV10-3 and TRBJ2-7, with D unresolved. This CDR3 spans 13 amino acids. The ends were cut back, 4 bases at V and 3 bases at J, with 10 bases in the middle. The germline gives CDR1 ENHRY, CDR2 SYGVKD. CDR3 loop: CAISGWQDYEQYF. The CDR3 bases are TGTGCCATCAGTGGTTGGCAGGACTACGAGCAGTACTTC.

This clonotype was seen a few times. The chain combines TRBV9 with TRBJ2-2; D unresolved. Trimming pared 7 bases from V and 3 bases from J, leaving 10 bases between. The CDR3 sequence is 13 residues long. Germline assignment: CDR1 SGDLS and CDR2 YYNGEE. The CDR3 DNA is TGTGCCAGCTCAAGCCCTCACACCGGGGAGCTGTTTTTT. Translating it yields CASSSPHTGELFF.

In this sample, this clonotype turned up many times. V and J are TRBV29-1 and TRBJ2-5; 11 positions match TRBD1. J gave up 2 bases and V 1 base, and 3 bases lay outside the gene matches. The CDR3 is 15 amino acids. Germline V gene sequence: CDR1 SQVTM, CDR2 ANQGSEA. The CDR3 DNA reads TGCAGCGTTGAAGGGACAGGGGGCTTTCAAGAGACCCAGTACTTC. It is translated as CSVEGTGGFQETQYF.

The chain employs TRBV7-2 and TRBJ2-7; 9 bases are a match to TRBD1. V lost 5 bases, J lost 6 bases, and 8 bases stayed unmatched. Looked up from germline, CDR1 is SGHTA and CDR2 is FQGNSA. The CDR3 loop spans 14 amino acids. This CDR3 is CASSTGTGFPEQYF. The CDR3 region has the DNA TGTGCCAGCAGCACCGGGACAGGGTTTCCCGAGCAGTACTTC.

The table lists this clonotype with a few counts. This rearrangement joins TRBV6-6 to TRBJ1-1; D remains ambiguous. Looked up from germline, CDR1 is MNHNY and CDR2 is SVGAGI (reference sequence). The CDR3 length is 11 residues. The V and J ends lost 7 bases and 4 bases respectively, with 7 bases between them. DNA of the CDR3: TGTGCCAGCAAAGGAAGCACTGAAGCTTTCTTT. Amino acid sequence: CASKGSTEAFF.

J is TRBJ2-2 and V is TRBV5-1; no definite D call. CDR1 and CDR2 (germline): SGHRS, YFSETQ. Trimming removed 0 bases at V and 6 bases at J, with 9 bases between. The CDR3 spans 14 residues. The CDR3 is CASSLDVAAGELFF. DNA for the CDR3: TGCGCCAGCAGCTTGGATGTCGCGGCCGGGGAGCTGTTTTTT.

This CDR3 is CATLATTAGDTQYF. In nucleotides, the CDR3 is TGTGCCACCTTAGCGACTACTGCGGGAGATACGCAGTATTTT. The chain links TRBV27 to TRBJ2-3, with TRBD2 as a possible D gene (5 bases). V was trimmed by 10 bases and J by 5 bases, leaving 19 bases between them. Germline CDR1 MNHEY, CDR2 SMNVEV (reference sequence). There are 14 residues in the CDR3.

The genes are TRBV5-4 and TRBJ1-2; D is undetermined. Deletions cut 0 bases from V and 0 bases from J, with 6 bases between. In germline, CDR1 is SGHNT, CDR2 YYREEE (reference sequence). CDR3 length: 14 residues. The CDR3 reads CASSLGGSNYGYTF. The CDR3 DNA sequence: TGTGCCAGCAGCTTGGGAGGGTCTAACTATGGCTACACCTTC.

This clonotype was found a few times. The gene calls are TRBV5-1 and TRBJ2-1; TRBD1 might be the D (5 bases). From germline, CDR1 is SGHRS and CDR2 YFSETQ. The CDR3 length is 13 residues. Between the trimmed V and J ends, which lost 9 bases and 8 bases, there was a span of 18 bases. As DNA, the CDR3 is TGCGCCACCCAAGGGGCCCCCGGCTATGAGCAGTTCTTC. This translates into CATQGAPGYEQFF.

The chain carries TRBV4-3 and TRBJ2-5, with 10 bases identical to TRBD1. Germline V gene sequence: CDR1 LGHNA, CDR2 YSLEER. CDR3 size: 15 residues. V was pared by 0 bases and J by 4 bases, with 2 bases of the junction left unmatched. The DNA for the CDR3 is TGCGCCAGCAGCCAAGATCGGGACAGGGGAGAGACCCAGTACTTC. Translation: CASSQDRDRGETQYF.

The rearrangement joins TRBV11-2 to TRBJ1-6; D unresolved. Trimming cost V 2 bases and J 0 bases, with 14 bases left between them. Germline V gives CDR1 SGHAT, CDR2 FQNNGV. This CDR3 has 18 amino acids. The CDR3, as DNA: TGTGCCAGCAGCTTAATAGGATTAGGGAGCTCCTATAATTCACCCCTCCACTTT. This codes for CASSLIGLGSSYNSPLHF.

Details on this clonotype: Relative to the germline gene, one junction end is altered; a read error may explain this. This sequence joins TRBV7-7 and TRBJ2-5, with a possible D match to TRBD2 (6 bases). Germline V gene data show CDR1 as SSHAT and CDR2 as FNYEAQ (reference sequence). The CDR3 loop spans 14 amino acids. The CDR3 coding sequence is TGTGCTAGCAGCAGACCGGGACTGCAAGAGACCCAGTACTTC. Amino acids: CASSRPGLQETQYF.

This clonotype was found a few times. V gene TRBV10-3 combines with J gene TRBJ2-3, with D possibly being TRBD1 (5 bases). Germline CDR1 reads ENHRY; CDR2 reads SYGVKD. V lost 6 bases and J lost 4, with 11 bases in between. This CDR3 region has 13 residues. The CDR3: CAISAAGSDTQYF. In DNA form, the CDR3 reads TGTGCCATCAGCGCGGCAGGGTCAGATACGCAGTATTTT.

With respect to this clonotype: One end of the junction varies from germline; a read error may be responsible. The chain combines TRBV6-1 with TRBJ2-7; D is perhaps TRBD2 (7 bases). The CDR3 sequence is 13 residues long. CDR1 and CDR2 (germline): MNHNS, SASEGT. DNA for the CDR3: TGTGCCAGCAGGGAAGGGGGGGCGCACGAGCAGTACTTC. Translating gives CASREGGAHEQYF.

The chain links TRBV29-1 to TRBJ1-1; D is perhaps TRBD1 (6 bases). The CDR3 length is 13 residues. Germline-derived CDR1 and CDR2 are SQVTM and ANQGSEA. V was cut by 0 bases and J by 3 bases, with 8 bases left in between. As DNA, the CDR3 is TGCAGCGTTGAAGAGGGGGCACACACTGAAGCTTTCTTT. The encoded protein is CSVEEGAHTEAFF. Filled out from reference TRBV29-1 and TRBJ1-1, the complete variable domain reads SAVISQKPSRDICQRGTSLTIQCQVDSQVTMMFWYRQQPGQSLTLIATANQGSEATYESGFVIDKFPISRPNLTFSTLTVSNMSPEDSSIYLCSVEEGAHTEAFFGQGTRLTVV.

This clonotype was counted a few times. V and J are TRBV10-2 and TRBJ2-5, with a possible D match to TRBD2 (6 bases). Germline values: CDR1 WSHSY, CDR2 SAAADI. This CDR3 contains 12 residues. Trimming cost V 7 bases and J 5 bases, with 11 bases left between them. The CDR3 spells CASTLRGETQYF. The CDR3 DNA is TGCGCCAGCACTCTCCGGGGGGAGACCCAGTACTTC.

CDR3 nucleotide sequence: TGCAGCGTTGATGTATGGACCACGATGAATGAGCAGTTCTTC. It encodes CSVDVWTTMNEQFF. The chain recombines TRBV29-1 with TRBJ2-1; D remains ambiguous. Germline-derived CDR1 and CDR2 are SQVTM and ANQGSEA. There are 14 residues in the CDR3. The V and J ends lost 3 bases and 7 bases respectively, with 16 bases between them.

This chain uses TRBV11-2 with TRBJ2-1, with TRBD2 as a possible D gene (6 bases). V lost 1 base and J lost 5, with 9 bases in between. This CDR3 is 14 amino acids long. The germline V gene encodes CDR1 SGHAT and CDR2 FQNNGV. The CDR3 DNA follows: TGTGCCAGCAGCTTAGGGTCTAGCGACAATGAGCAGTTCTTC. Its translation is CASSLGSSDNEQFF.

This sequence joins TRBV29-1 and TRBJ2-3; 8 nucleotides agree with TRBD1. The CDR3 has 13 residues. Per germline, CDR1 SQVTM and CDR2 ANQGSEA. The junction had 4 bases not matched to a gene; V was cut back by 3 bases and J by 5 bases. The CDR3 here is CSVDTGGRDTQYF. DNA for the CDR3: TGCAGCGTTGATACAGGGGGAAGAGATACGCAGTATTTT.

This clonotype has a handful of counts. The chain links TRBV4-3 to TRBJ1-6; D gene uncertain. This CDR3 spans 16 amino acids. CDR1 is LGHNA and CDR2 is YSLEER in the germline V gene. Trimming removed 0 bases from V and 6 bases from J, with 12 bases in between. Written as DNA, the CDR3 is TGCGCCAGCAGCCAAGATGGAACAGACACTAATTCACCCCTCCACTTT. Translated: CASSQDGTDTNSPLHF.

The table lists this clonotype with a few counts. The chain links TRBV7-2 to TRBJ2-1; D perhaps matches TRBD2 (6 bases). This CDR3 has 16 residues. The V gene's germline CDR1 is SGHTA and CDR2 FQGNSA. V lost 1 base, J lost 15 bases, and 25 bases lay in between. CDR3 residues: CASSLGAMWEDRGWFF. CDR3 coding DNA: TGTGCCAGCAGCTTAGGGGCTATGTGGGAGGACCGCGGGTGGTTCTTC.

The rearrangement links TRBV24-1 to TRBJ2-6, with no clear D. The germline CDR1 and CDR2 sequences are KGHDR and SFDVKD. This CDR3 contains 16 residues. V lost 4 bases to trimming and J lost 0 bases, with 9 bases between them. The CDR3 region has the DNA TGTGCCACCAGTGACCCCGCCTACTCTGGGGCCAACGTCCTGACTTTC. Protein product: CATSDPAYSGANVLTF.

This sequence joins TRBV20-1 and TRBJ2-7; tentative D call: TRBD2 (5 bases). V was clipped by 7 bases and J by 3 bases, with 16 bases between them. This CDR3 contains 13 residues. Germline-derived CDR1 and CDR2 are DFQATT and SNEGSKA (reference sequence). The CDR3 DNA sequence: TGCAGTGTACCCCCAGCGGTCCGCTACGAGCAGTACTTC. Protein sequence: CSVPPAVRYEQYF.

This clonotype was counted only a few times. V is TRBV6-2 or TRBV6-3 and J is TRBJ2-1; 9 bases align to TRBD2. There are 15 residues in the CDR3. V trimming: 8 bases; J trimming: 4 bases; junction bases outside the gene matches: 9. Germline V lookup: CDR1 MNHEY, CDR2 SVGEGT. CDR3 sequence reads: CASADGGRAYNEQFF. CDR3 sequence (DNA): TGTGCCAGCGCCGACGGCGGGAGGGCTTACAATGAGCAGTTCTTC.

As regards this clonotype: Sequence at one end of the junction differs from germline and may be a read error. This sequence joins TRBV20-1 and TRBJ2-3; D might be TRBD2 (7 bases). Looked up from germline, CDR1 is DFQATT and CDR2 is SNEGSKA (reference sequence). The CDR3 runs to 17 residues. CDR3 nucleotides: TGCAGTGCTAGAGATCTCCTGCGGGAGTGGGACACAGATACGCGGTATTTT. Translated: CSARDLLREWDTDTRYF.

The chain is built from TRBV7-2 and TRBJ2-1; 8 bases are a match to TRBD2. From germline, CDR1 is SGHTA and CDR2 FQGNSA. V gave up 0 bases and J gave up 2 bases; unmatched junction bases: 12. The CDR3 spans 19 residues. For the CDR3, the DNA is TGTGCCAGCAGCTTAGCCTTCAGCGGGAGAGTCGTCGCCTACAATGAGCAGTTCTTC. Encoded protein: CASSLAFSGRVVAYNEQFF.